The sequence of this T cell receptor (beta chain) was determined in a study of CD8+ T cells in alopecia areata. The V segment lost 10 bases and the J segment 5 bases; nucleotides outside the gene matches: 7. The CDR3 length is 13 residues. Germline V gives CDR1 PRHDT, CDR2 FYEKMQ (reference sequence). General study points: Scalp data also include sequences from resident alphabeta T cells of normal skin. Greater clonality was observed in lesional scalp samples, especially alopecia totalis/universalis, versus normal scalp. TCR sharing was clearer in mice than between patients, perhaps partly owing to patient HLA diversity.

Sorting of PBMCs yielded the CD4+ and CD8+ T cells. Turning to this clone: Its antigen is undetermined.

In each case, RNA was isolated and then reverse transcribed into cDNA as the sequencing template. Some clones are missing from TCRdb's copy, which holds only in-frame ones; the method was immunoSEQ multiplex PCR. The sample holds 90,000 to 150,000 clones; roughly two thirds are singletons and the top ten take 2.8%. The chain has TRBV13 and TRBJ2-3, with TRBD1 matching over 9 bases. The origin of this receptor is a human donor in good health. What was sequenced was CD4+ T cells sorted from blood. CDR3 nucleotides: TGTGCCAACTCTAGGACAGGGGAAGATACGCAGTATTTT. Protein product: CANSRTGEDTQYF.